One and the same sample provided the 14 T cell receptor beta chains below, sequenced in a study of CD8+ T cells in alopecia areata. RNA extraction was followed by reverse transcription into cDNA, which acted as the sequencing template. Sequenced by immunoSEQ multiplex PCR; TCRdb stores in-frame clones only, minus some. The table shows 150,000 or so clones, with about three fifths occurring only once. The source was CD4+ T cells sorted from blood, collected at week 0. These receptor sequences come from a human donor with alopecia areata.

This clone showed up just a few times. The CDR3 sequence is CASSLWDTGELFF. In DNA form, the CDR3 reads TGTGCCAGCAGTTTATGGGACACCGGGGAGCTGTTTTTT. The rearrangement uses TRBV27 and TRBJ2-2; D remains unclear. The CDR3 is 13 amino acids. Germline CDR1 reads MNHEY; CDR2 reads SMNVEV (reference sequence). Trimming removed 1 base from V and 3 bases from J, with 3 bases in between.

The chain carries TRBV11-2 and TRBJ1-1; D is uncertain. Germline-derived CDR1 and CDR2 are SGHAT and FQNNGV. Trimming shortened V by 5 bases and J by 2 bases, and 9 bases separated the two germline ends. CDR3 length: 13 residues. CDR3 region: CASSPTDNTEAFF. The CDR3 nucleotides read TGTGCCAGCAGCCCGACGGATAACACTGAAGCTTTCTTT.

In regard to this clone: This sample also contains other DNA sequences that code for the same CDR3. This chain links TRBV2 with TRBJ2-5; 9 bases fit TRBD2. Losses at the gene ends were 11 bases for V and 5 bases for J; bases not matched to a gene: 6. Germline-derived CDR1 and CDR2 are SNHLY and FYNNEI. There are 12 residues in the CDR3. The CDR3 spells CASSAGGETQYF. The CDR3, as DNA: TGTGCCTCGTCAGCGGGGGGTGAGACCCAGTACTTC. Together with reference TRBV2 and TRBJ2-5, the CDR3 gives the full variable domain: EPEVTQTPSHQVTQMGQEVILRCVPISNHLYFYWYRQILGQKVEFLVSFYNNEISEKSEIFDDQFSVERPDGSNFTLKIRSTKLEDSAMYFCASSAGGETQYFGPGTRLLVL.

The chain links TRBV6-6 to TRBJ2-7; D gene uncertain. Looked up from germline, CDR1 is MNHNY and CDR2 is SVGAGI (reference sequence). The V end lost 4 bases, the J end lost 0 bases, and 4 bases lay between the germline ends. The CDR3 has 12 residues. CDR3 protein: CASSSTSYEQYF. CDR3 bases: TGTGCCAGCAGTTCAACCTCCTACGAGCAGTACTTC.

In its sample, this clone was seen once. V and J are TRBV5-1 and TRBJ2-7, with 11 bases fitting TRBD2. The CDR3 runs to 15 residues. Germline CDR1 reads SGHRS; CDR2 reads YFSETQ. Trimming took 4 bases from V and 4 from J; bases not matched to a gene: 7. The CDR3 region is CASSMSSGGSYEQYF. The DNA for the CDR3 is TGCGCCAGCAGCATGTCTAGCGGGGGGTCTTACGAGCAGTACTTC.

The DNA of the CDR3 is TGCAGCGCTGGGGACGGTTCCTACGAGCAGTACTTC. It codes for CSAGDGSYEQYF. The chain recombines TRBV29-1 with TRBJ2-7; D possibly matches TRBD1 or TRBD2 (5 bases each). The CDR3 sequence is 12 residues long. Germline values: CDR1 SQVTM, CDR2 ANQGSEA. Trimming took off 7 bases at V and 1 base at J, with 11 bases between the two ends.

The chain is built from TRBV30 and TRBJ2-5; weak D call: TRBD2 (6 bases). V lost 2 bases and J lost 5, with 18 bases in between. CDR1 and CDR2 from the germline V gene are GTSNPN and SVGIG (reference sequence). The CDR3 sequence is 15 residues long. CDR3 amino acids: CAWSPPGVALETQYF. CDR3 nucleotides: TGTGCCTGGAGTCCACCGGGAGTAGCGTTGGAGACCCAGTACTTC. The whole variable domain, remainder taken from reference TRBV30 and TRBJ2-5, is SQTIHQWPATLVQPVGSPLSLECTVEGTSNPNLYWYRQAAGRGLQLLFYSVGIGQISSEVPQNLSASRPQDRQFILSSKKLLLSDSGFYLCAWSPPGVALETQYFGPGTRLLVL.

The chain couples TRBV9 to TRBJ1-2, with D uncertain. V was clipped by 3 bases and J by 3 bases, with 12 bases between them. Germline CDR1 is SGDLS and CDR2 is YYNGEE. The CDR3 is made up of 14 amino acids. This chain's CDR3 is CASSAGSGDYGYTF. In nucleotides, the CDR3 is TGTGCCAGCAGCGCCGGAAGTGGGGACTATGGCTACACCTTC.

V gene TRBV11-2 combines with J gene TRBJ2-7, with a possible D match to TRBD1 (5 bases). The germline V and J ends were trimmed by 4 bases and 3 bases, with 10 bases remaining between them. The CDR3 runs 13 residues. Germline V gene sequence: CDR1 SGHAT, CDR2 FQNNGV. This CDR3 is CASSSPQGYEQYF. CDR3 nucleotides: TGTGCCAGCAGCTCGCCCCAGGGCTACGAGCAGTACTTC.

The gene calls are TRBV27 and TRBJ1-1; possible D gene TRBD1, 6 bases. Germline CDR1 MNHEY, CDR2 SMNVEV (reference sequence). The CDR3 runs to 15 residues. The V end was cut by 2 bases, the J end by 4 bases, with 14 bases between. CDR3 in amino acids: CASSLSAGAPTEAFF. DNA of the CDR3: TGTGCCAGCAGTTTAAGTGCGGGGGCGCCCACTGAAGCTTTCTTT.

The chain has TRBV5-4 and TRBJ1-6; possibly TRBD1 for D (6 bases). Germline CDR1 reads SGHNT; CDR2 reads YYREEE (reference sequence). The CDR3 sequence is 18 residues long. Trimming left V 3 bases short and J 7 bases short, with 23 bases between. The CDR3 DNA sequence: TGTGCCAGCAGCTCCGGGGGGGGCGGAGGACAGCAGAATTCACCCCTCCACTTT. Protein product: CASSSGGGGGQQNSPLHF.

The V and J genes are TRBV9 and TRBJ2-6; D is possibly TRBD2 (5 bases). Germline loops: CDR1 SGDLS, CDR2 YYNGEE. This CDR3 contains 15 residues. Trimming pared 4 bases from V and 4 bases from J, leaving 12 bases between. CDR3 region: CASSLVGSGANVLTF. CDR3 nucleotides: TGTGCCAGCAGCCTCGTTGGGAGCGGGGCCAACGTCCTGACTTTC.

This clone was detected ten times or more. This chain connects TRBV2 to TRBJ1-5, with no clear D. The CDR3 contains 15 residues. V was trimmed by 6 bases and J by 2 bases, leaving 14 bases between them. Per the germline V gene, CDR1 is SNHLY and CDR2 is FYNNEI. The chain's CDR3 is CASRAVRGGNQPQHF. CDR3 in DNA: TGTGCCAGCAGGGCGGTCCGGGGTGGCAATCAGCCCCAGCATTTT.

This chain links TRBV7-2 with TRBJ1-1; D gene uncertain. CDR1 is SGHTA and CDR2 is FQGNSA in the germline V gene. The ends were cut back, 3 bases at V and 5 bases at J, with 22 bases in the middle. CDR3 length: 17 amino acids. In DNA, the CDR3 is TGTGCCAGCAGCTTCGCGATGGGGTGGGGAGCGGGAACTGAAGCTTTCTTT. This sequence encodes CASSFAMGWGAGTEAFF.